These T cell receptor beta chains were read from a single sample in a study of T cells in Graves' hyperthyroidism and ophthalmopathy. TCRdb reprocessed the multiplex PCR reads with MiXCR, giving one entry per CDR3 protein. The sample yields roughly 420,000 distinct CDR3 sequences, roughly 14% seen once. The sequenced sample consisted of blood. The receptors originated from a woman between 18 and 29 years old with Graves' hyperthyroidism. Both conserved end residues are part of each CDR3. The D gene is left open where the match is weak. Size values are once, few and many counts, or a class for expanded clones, and some rows have none.

len: 12
d_gene: .
abundance: many
v_gene: TRBV12-3/TRBV12-4
j_gene: TRBJ2-1
CDR3aa: CASSDERYRQFF
CDR3nt: TGTGCCAGCAGCGACGAGCGGTATCGGCAGTTCTTC

len: 15
d_gene: .
abundance: once
v_gene: TRBV5-1
j_gene: TRBJ2-2
CDR3aa: CASSLVPGSTGELFF
CDR3nt: TGCGCCAGCAGCTTAGTGCCCGGGAGCACCGGGGAGCTGTTTTTT

len: 14
d_gene: TRBD1
abundance: few
v_gene: TRBV11-2
j_gene: TRBJ2-2
CDR3aa: CASSVDRETGELFF
CDR3nt: TGTGCCAGCAGCGTGGACAGGGAAACCGGGGAGCTGTTTTTT

len: 12
d_gene: TRBD1
abundance: .
v_gene: TRBV29-1
j_gene: TRBJ1-1
CDR3aa: CSAMDRVTEAFF
CDR3nt: TGCAGCGCAATGGACAGGGTCACTGAAGCTTTCTTT

len: 17
d_gene: .
abundance: .
v_gene: TRBV7-9
j_gene: TRBJ1-6
CDR3aa: CASSRDGGVGGTSPLHF
CDR3nt: TGTGCCAGCAGCCGAGATGGAGGGGTTGGGGGTACTTCACCCCTCCACTTT

len: 13
d_gene: TRBD2
abundance: few
v_gene: TRBV12-5
j_gene: TRBJ2-7
CDR3aa: CASGPAGGSEQYF
CDR3nt: TGTGCTAGTGGCCCGGCGGGGGGCAGCGAGCAGTACTTC

len: 16
d_gene: .
abundance: .
v_gene: TRBV4-3
j_gene: TRBJ2-2
CDR3aa: CASSQGLRTNTGELFF
CDR3nt: TGCGCCAGCAGCCAAGGTCTCAGAACGAACACCGGGGAGCTGTTTTTT

len: 17
d_gene: TRBD2
abundance: many
v_gene: TRBV20-1
j_gene: TRBJ2-1
CDR3aa: CSARDVGTGGSYNEQFF
CDR3nt: TGCAGTGCTAGAGATGTGGGTACCGGGGGGTCCTACAATGAGCAGTTCTTC

len: 13
d_gene: .
abundance: .
v_gene: TRBV6-2/TRBV6-3
j_gene: TRBJ1-2
CDR3aa: CASSYSSSLGYTF
CDR3nt: TGTGCCAGCAGTTACTCCTCGTCCCTCGGCTACACCTTC

len: 13
d_gene: .
abundance: few
v_gene: TRBV19
j_gene: TRBJ1-1
CDR3aa: CASTPGVATEAFF
CDR3nt: TGTGCCAGTACCCCGGGGGTTGCCACTGAAGCTTTCTTT

len: 16
d_gene: TRBD2
abundance: many
v_gene: TRBV3-1
j_gene: TRBJ2-5
CDR3aa: CASSQYPQRESETQYF
CDR3nt: TGTGCCAGCAGCCAATATCCCCAGCGGGAGAGCGAGACCCAGTACTTC

len: 15
d_gene: TRBD1
abundance: many
v_gene: TRBV18
j_gene: TRBJ1-1
CDR3aa: CASSPGQGGNTEAFF
CDR3nt: TGTGCCAGCTCACCAGGGCAGGGGGGAAACACTGAAGCTTTCTTT

len: 15
d_gene: .
abundance: few
v_gene: TRBV7-3
j_gene: TRBJ1-6
CDR3aa: CASSTDGFYNSPLHF
CDR3nt: TGTGCCAGCAGCACGGACGGATTCTATAATTCACCCCTCCACTTT

len: 16
d_gene: TRBD1
abundance: few
v_gene: TRBV18
j_gene: TRBJ1-3
CDR3aa: CASSPETGLLGNTIYF
CDR3nt: TGTGCCAGCTCACCAGAGACAGGGTTGCTCGGAAACACCATATATTTT

len: 15
d_gene: .
abundance: many
v_gene: TRBV7-9
j_gene: TRBJ1-2
CDR3aa: CVGGQGVDGPYGYTF
CDR3nt: TGTGTGGGGGGGCAAGGCGTGGACGGGCCCTATGGCTACACCTTC

len: 16
d_gene: .
abundance: many
v_gene: TRBV7-2
j_gene: TRBJ2-5
CDR3aa: CASSSAPGGGQETQYF
CDR3nt: TGTGCCAGCAGCTCCGCCCCAGGGGGGGGTCAAGAGACCCAGTACTTC

len: 15
d_gene: .
abundance: .
v_gene: TRBV7-9
j_gene: TRBJ2-6
CDR3aa: CASSLRILGANVLTF
CDR3nt: TGTGCCAGCAGCTTAAGGATTCTCGGGGCCAACGTCCTGACTTTC

len: 12
d_gene: TRBD1
abundance: .
v_gene: TRBV29-1
j_gene: TRBJ2-1
CDR3aa: CTTWEDRGEQFF
CDR3nt: TGCACCACCTGGGAAGACAGGGGTGAGCAGTTCTTC

len: 15
d_gene: .
abundance: many
v_gene: TRBV6-5
j_gene: TRBJ2-7
CDR3aa: CASSYYVGHSYEQYF
CDR3nt: TGTGCCAGCAGTTACTACGTGGGACATAGCTACGAGCAGTACTTC

len: 13
d_gene: .
abundance: .
v_gene: TRBV10-2
j_gene: TRBJ1-6
CDR3aa: CASSESGMSPLHF
CDR3nt: TGCGCCAGCAGTGAGTCGGGGATGTCACCCCTCCACTTT

len: 14
d_gene: .
abundance: .
v_gene: TRBV10-3
j_gene: TRBJ2-7
CDR3aa: CAISPREIGNEQYF
CDR3nt: TGTGCCATCAGTCCCAGGGAAATAGGTAACGAGCAGTACTTC

len: 12
d_gene: .
abundance: few
v_gene: TRBV12-3/TRBV12-4
j_gene: TRBJ2-2
CDR3aa: CASTFFTGELFF
CDR3nt: TGTGCCAGCACCTTTTTCACCGGGGAGCTGTTTTTT

len: 18
d_gene: .
abundance: many
v_gene: TRBV27
j_gene: TRBJ2-3
CDR3aa: CASSLRPGQFRGGYTQYF
CDR3nt: TGTGCCAGCAGTTTAAGGCCCGGACAGTTCCGAGGAGGGTATACGCAGTATTTT

len: 14
d_gene: .
abundance: few
v_gene: TRBV12-3/TRBV12-4
j_gene: TRBJ1-5
CDR3aa: CASSQSRYNQPQHF
CDR3nt: TGTGCCAGCAGCCAAAGCAGGTACAATCAGCCCCAGCATTTT

len: 15
d_gene: TRBD2
abundance: many
v_gene: TRBV27
j_gene: TRBJ2-5
CDR3aa: CASSPWTGRVETQYF
CDR3nt: TGTGCCAGCAGTCCTTGGACGGGGAGGGTGGAGACCCAGTACTTC

len: 13
d_gene: .
abundance: few
v_gene: TRBV6-1
j_gene: TRBJ2-5
CDR3aa: CASSELGFETQYF
CDR3nt: TGTGCCAGCAGTGAACTGGGATTTGAGACCCAGTACTTC

len: 16
d_gene: .
abundance: .
v_gene: TRBV20-1
j_gene: TRBJ2-7
CDR3aa: CSANSPGTLSFYEQYF
CDR3nt: TGCAGTGCTAATTCTCCCGGGACTCTTAGCTTCTACGAGCAGTACTTC

len: 14
d_gene: .
abundance: many
v_gene: TRBV7-6
j_gene: TRBJ1-5
CDR3aa: CASSFSGVGQPQHF
CDR3nt: TGTGCCAGCAGCTTTTCCGGGGTTGGCCAGCCCCAGCATTTT

len: 15
d_gene: TRBD1
abundance: many
v_gene: TRBV2
j_gene: TRBJ2-5
CDR3aa: CASSEEGTGQETQYF
CDR3nt: TGTGCCAGCAGTGAGGAAGGGACAGGGCAAGAGACCCAGTACTTC

len: 15
d_gene: .
abundance: many
v_gene: TRBV13
j_gene: TRBJ1-1
CDR3aa: CASSSLGGPNTEAFF
CDR3nt: TGTGCCAGCAGCTCCCTAGGAGGGCCGAACACTGAAGCTTTCTTT

len: 19
d_gene: TRBD1
abundance: many
v_gene: TRBV6-2/TRBV6-3
j_gene: TRBJ1-5
CDR3aa: CASSYSGQAARFSNQPQHF
CDR3nt: TGTGCCAGCAGTTACTCTGGACAGGCGGCGCGGTTTAGCAATCAGCCCCAGCATTTT

len: 13
d_gene: .
abundance: few
v_gene: TRBV7-2
j_gene: TRBJ2-5
CDR3aa: CASSVAFQETQYF
CDR3nt: TGTGCCAGCAGCGTAGCGTTCCAAGAGACCCAGTACTTC

len: 13
d_gene: TRBD2
abundance: few
v_gene: TRBV29-1
j_gene: TRBJ2-7
CDR3aa: CSVVTSGNYGQYF
CDR3nt: TGCAGCGTTGTGACTAGCGGGAACTACGGGCAGTACTTC